This entry lists 11 T cell receptor beta chains sequenced from one sample in a study of T-cell memory formation after mild COVID-19. MiXCR was run by TCRdb on the 5' RACE reads, yielding one entry per CDR3 protein. The data show 80,000 to 90,000 distinct CDR3 sequences, more than 20% seen once. The sequenced sample was PBMCs or a T cell subset sorted from them (not recorded which). These TCRs come from a man between 18 and 29 years old who had mild COVID-19 (a few samples of this study predate the infection). Cell type and time point are not known.

This clonotype was found a few times. The rearrangement uses TRBV7-2 and TRBJ1-2; D unclear. Trimming removed 3 bases from V and 2 bases from J, with 10 bases in between. The CDR3 spans 14 residues. In germline, CDR1 is SGHTA, CDR2 FQGNSA. The CDR3: CASSFRAGNYGYTF. Written as DNA, the CDR3 is TGTGCCAGCAGCTTTCGGGCGGGGAACTATGGCTACACCTTC.

This clonotype was counted once. The CDR3 protein is CASSYRGGISPLHF. DNA for the CDR3: TGTGCCAGCAGTTACAGGGGTGGAATTTCACCCCTCCACTTT. The chain joins TRBV6-5 to TRBJ1-6; perhaps TRBD1 as D (5 bases). Germline lookup yields CDR1 MNHEY and CDR2 SVGAGI. The CDR3 spans 14 residues. V lost 2 bases and J lost 9, with 11 bases in between.

V usage is TRBV4-2 and J usage is TRBJ2-7; 8 nucleotides match TRBD1. The V gene's germline CDR1 is LGHNA and CDR2 YNFKEQ. Trimming at V came to 3 bases and at J to 4 bases, leaving 17 bases not matched to a gene. The CDR3 sequence is 18 residues long. The CDR3 DNA is TGTGCCAGCAGCCAGACTGCCGGAGACAGGGGACTCGGGTACGAGCAGTACTTC. It yields the protein CASSQTAGDRGLGYEQYF.

This clonotype showed up just a few times. The chain is built from TRBV9 and TRBJ2-1, with 9 bases aligning to TRBD1. The CDR3 spans 14 residues. V lost 2 bases to trimming and J lost 8 bases; unmatched junction nucleotides: 5. Germline V gene sequence: CDR1 SGDLS, CDR2 YYNGEE. This CDR3 is CASSVGTGSHEQFF. DNA for the CDR3: TGTGCCAGCAGCGTCGGGACAGGGTCCCATGAGCAGTTCTTC.

In its sample, this clonotype was seen many times. The CDR3 region has the DNA TGTGCCACCAGCGGACGGCCGAACAATGAGCAGTTCTTC. Translating gives CATSGRPNNEQFF. The V gene is TRBV15, the J gene TRBJ2-1; D unclear. The CDR3 totals 13 residues. Between the trimmed V and J ends, which lost 5 bases and 5 bases, there was a span of 10 bases. Germline V gene data show CDR1 as LNHNV and CDR2 as YYDKDF (reference sequence).

This clonotype was counted between two and nine times. The rearrangement joins TRBV4-1 to TRBJ2-5, with unresolved D. The CDR3 spans 14 residues. CDR1 MGHRA and CDR2 YSYEKL come from the germline V gene. Trimming pared 0 bases from V and 2 bases from J, leaving 7 bases between. The CDR3 reads CASSQETAQETQYF. The CDR3, as DNA: TGCGCCAGCAGCCAAGAAACAGCGCAAGAGACCCAGTACTTC.

This clonotype was seen many times. The chain links TRBV4-3 to TRBJ1-5, with D perhaps TRBD1 (5 bases). Between the trimmed V and J ends, which lost 0 bases and 2 bases, there was a span of 5 bases. The CDR3 totals 14 residues. The germline gives CDR1 LGHNA, CDR2 YSLEER. CDR3 DNA: TGCGCCAGCAGCCAAGAGGGGGGCAATCAGCCCCAGCATTTT. Translating gives CASSQEGGNQPQHF.

The rearrangement links TRBV7-7 to TRBJ2-1; 8 positions agree with TRBD2. The V gene end was trimmed by 4 bases and the J gene end by 2 bases; junction bases not matched to a gene: 4. CDR1 and CDR2 (germline): SSHAT, FNYEAQ (reference sequence). The CDR3 totals 15 residues. The CDR3 DNA reads as TGTGCCAGCAGCTCCCGGGAGGGGGCCTACAATGAGCAGTTCTTC. Encoded protein: CASSSREGAYNEQFF.

The genes are TRBV21-1 and TRBJ2-5; the D segment call TRBD1 is taken from the table without a DNA check. TRBV21-1 is a listed pseudogene. CDR3 size: 13 residues. The CDR3 DNA follows: TGTGCCAGCAGCAACGAGACAGAAGAGACCCAGTACTTC. Encoded protein: CASSNETEETQYF.

This clonotype was detected many times. The chain is built from TRBV5-1 and TRBJ2-3; D gene ambiguous. The CDR3 totals 15 residues. The V and J ends lost 4 bases and 1 base respectively, with 13 bases between them. The germline CDR1 and CDR2 sequences are SGHRS and YFSETQ. The CDR3 loop reads CASSLPGSRTDTQYF. The CDR3 bases are TGCGCCAGCAGCCTACCCGGGTCCCGCACAGATACGCAGTATTTT.

The chain is built from TRBV12-3 or TRBV12-4 and TRBJ1-1; D is undetermined. CDR3 length: 13 residues. Deletions cut 1 base from V and 7 bases from J, with 10 bases between. The CDR3 here is CASSLVARNEAFF. The CDR3 DNA reads TGTGCCAGCAGTTTAGTGGCGCGGAATGAAGCTTTCTTT.